One and the same sample provided the 24 T cell receptor beta chains below, sequenced in a study of blood T cell repertoires in COVID-19. Assay used: immunoSEQ multiplex PCR; TCRdb lists only in-frame clones, some missing. Of approximately 33,000 clones in the sample, 88% were seen once. The sequenced material came from peripheral blood. The receptors come from a man aged 60-69 years with COVID-19, enrolled during active disease.

The chain is built from TRBV5-1 and TRBJ2-7, with TRBD2 identical over 10 bases. This CDR3 comprises 13 residues. CDR1 is SGHRS, CDR2 YFSETQ, per germline. V lost 4 bases, J lost 3 bases, and 1 base stayed unmatched. CDR3 sequence: CASSRTSGYEQYF. DNA of the CDR3: TGCGCCAGCAGCCGGACTAGCGGCTACGAGCAGTACTTC.

This chain joins TRBV2 and TRBJ1-1; D is perhaps TRBD1 (5 bases). Germline-derived CDR1 and CDR2 are SNHLY and FYNNEI. Trimming left V 9 bases short and J 0 bases short, with 17 bases between. CDR3 length: 15 residues. CDR3 loop: CASDRDAKVNTEAFF. CDR3 bases: TGTGCCAGTGACAGAGACGCCAAGGTGAACACTGAAGCTTTCTTT.

The chain is built from TRBV18 and TRBJ2-7; 11 bases fit TRBD1. Germline CDR1 and CDR2: KGHSH and LQKENI. This CDR3 has 14 residues. The ends lost 3 bases at V and 7 bases at J; junction bases unmatched: 5. The CDR3 protein is CASSPGTGGGEQYF. In DNA, the CDR3 is TGTGCCAGCTCACCGGGGACAGGGGGAGGGGAGCAGTACTTC.

The J gene is TRBJ2-1, the V gene TRBV6-2 or TRBV6-3; 10 bases align to TRBD2. The length of the CDR3 is 17 residues. The ends lost 2 bases at V and 4 bases at J; junction bases unmatched: 8. CDR1 is MNHEY, CDR2 SVGEGT, per germline. CDR3 bases: TGTGCCAGCAGTTACCTCCCCGGGACTAGCGTATACAATGAGCAGTTCTTC. It translates to CASSYLPGTSVYNEQFF.

The chain uses TRBV27 and TRBJ1-1; no definite D call. The length of the CDR3 is 14 residues. Trimming cost V 8 bases and J 3 bases, with 16 bases left between them. The germline V gene encodes CDR1 MNHEY and CDR2 SMNVEV (reference sequence). CDR3 DNA sequence: TGTGCCAGCCTTCGGAGGGAAGCGGACACTGAAGCTTTCTTT. Translation: CASLRREADTEAFF.

The count of this clone is one. V gene TRBV4-1 combines with J gene TRBJ2-7, with D perhaps TRBD1 (7 bases). The germline gives CDR1 MGHRA, CDR2 YSYEKL. The CDR3 runs 16 residues. The V end was cut by 0 bases, the J end by 5 bases, with 17 bases between. CDR3 loop: CASSQDGAGQWDEQYF. The CDR3 region has the DNA TGCGCCAGCAGCCAAGATGGGGCGGGACAGTGGGACGAGCAGTACTTC.

The chain links TRBV27 to TRBJ2-4, with 8 nucleotides matching TRBD1. This CDR3 is built from 16 residues. The trim removed 2 bases at V and 8 bases at J, leaving 11 bases unmatched. From germline, CDR1 is MNHEY and CDR2 SMNVEV (reference sequence). In DNA form, the CDR3 reads TGTGCCAGCAGTTTAACCATGGAACAGGGGGGCTACATTCAGTACTTC. Residues: CASSLTMEQGGYIQYF.

This chain links TRBV28 with TRBJ2-7; the match to TRBD2 covers 11 bases. The CDR3 covers 17 residues. Germline V lookup: CDR1 MDHEN, CDR2 SYDVKM. Trimming at V came to 4 bases and at J to 0 bases, leaving 8 bases not matched to a gene. CDR3 protein: CASSSLAGGTLSYEQYF. In nucleotides, the CDR3 is TGTGCCAGCAGTTCCCTAGCGGGAGGAACCCTCTCCTACGAGCAGTACTTC.

V gene TRBV30 combines with J gene TRBJ1-1; 7 bases line up with TRBD1. Germline CDR1 reads GTSNPN; CDR2 reads SVGIG (reference sequence). CDR3 length equals 11 residues. J lost 11 bases, V lost 4 bases, and 7 bases had no gene match. The CDR3 bases are TGTGCCTGGAATCCTACAGGGGAGGCTTTCTTT. Translated, it gives CAWNPTGEAFF.

This rearrangement joins TRBV10-3 to TRBJ2-3; D not certain. Germline values: CDR1 ENHRY, CDR2 SYGVKD. The CDR3 is 16 amino acids. V gave up 2 bases and J gave up 0 bases, with 12 bases separating them. CDR3 residues: CAISEMARSSTDTQYF. The CDR3 DNA is TGTGCCATCAGTGAGATGGCCCGATCTAGCACAGATACGCAGTATTTT.

This clone appeared once. This chain uses TRBV4-2 with TRBJ2-5; D perhaps matches TRBD1 (6 bases). V was clipped by 0 bases and J by 0 bases, with 23 bases between them. CDR1 LGHNA and CDR2 YNFKEQ come from the germline V gene. The CDR3 consists of 20 residues. CDR3: CASSQEPRTSGHPHQETQYF. For the CDR3, the DNA is TGTGCCAGCAGCCAAGAACCGAGGACCTCGGGACACCCTCACCAAGAGACCCAGTACTTC.

This chain connects TRBV5-1 to TRBJ1-2, with TRBD1 matching 9 bases. The CDR3 covers 16 residues. Germline CDR1 is SGHRS and CDR2 is YFSETQ. Trimming took 3 bases from V and 8 from J; bases not matched to a gene: 14. This chain's CDR3 is CASSSDGQGPQSGYTF. The CDR3 DNA reads as TGCGCCAGCAGCTCGGATGGACAGGGGCCGCAAAGCGGCTACACCTTC.

V usage is TRBV3-1 (or the pseudogene TRBV3-2) and J usage is TRBJ2-1; TRBD2 matches at 12 bases. Germline V gene sequence: CDR1 LGHDT, CDR2 YNNKEL (reference sequence). The CDR3 consists of 15 residues. V dropped 4 bases and J dropped 4; count of bases not matched to a gene: 2. In DNA form, the CDR3 reads TGTGCCAGCAGCCCCGGGACTAGCGGGTACAATGAGCAGTTCTTC. It is translated as CASSPGTSGYNEQFF.

The chain couples TRBV12-5 to TRBJ2-7, with TRBD1 identical over 9 bases. Trimming at V came to 3 bases and at J to 5 bases, leaving 8 bases not matched to a gene. The CDR3 has 15 residues. CDR1 is LGHNT and CDR2 is FRNRAP in the germline V gene. CDR3 in amino acids: CASGLWGDRDHEQYF. The CDR3 nucleotides read TGTGCTAGTGGTTTATGGGGGGACAGGGACCACGAGCAGTACTTC. Variable domain in full (rest from reference TRBV12-5 and TRBJ2-7): DARVTQTPRHKVTEMGQEVTMRCQPILGHNTVFWYRQTMMQGLELLAYFRNRAPLDDSGMPKDRFSAEMPDATLATLKIQPSEPRDSAVYFCASGLWGDRDHEQYFGPGTRLTVT.

The CDR3 region is CASSSLGSPRSGYTF. CDR3 in DNA: TGTGCCAGCAGTTCCCTCGGGTCTCCGAGGTCGGGCTACACCTTC. The chain is built from TRBV27 and TRBJ1-2; D gene unclear. CDR1 is MNHEY, CDR2 SMNVEV, per germline (reference sequence). CDR3 length equals 15 residues. Trimming left V 4 bases short and J 8 bases short, with 20 bases between.

The rearrangement links TRBV7-6 to TRBJ2-5; maybe TRBD1 (6 bases). CDR3 size: 15 residues. The V and J ends lost 6 bases and 4 bases respectively, with 18 bases between them. Germline values: CDR1 SGHVS, CDR2 FNYEAQ. The CDR3 DNA is TGTGCCAGCAGGGAAGGACCCACCAGGGGAGAGACCCAGTACTTC. It yields the protein CASREGPTRGETQYF.

The rearrangement uses TRBV2 and TRBJ2-7; 9 bases map to TRBD2. The germline CDR1 and CDR2 sequences are SNHLY and FYNNEI. This CDR3 comprises 12 residues. After removal of 7 bases from V and 6 bases from J, the junction contained 4 bases not matched to a gene. The CDR3, as DNA: TGTGCCAGCAAGGCTAGCGGGATCGAGCAGTACTTC. Its protein product is CASKASGIEQYF.

The CDR3 DNA sequence: TGTGCCAGCAGCCCCGGGACAGGGGGGCTCGAGCAGTACTTC. Protein: CASSPGTGGLEQYF. The rearrangement links TRBV28 to TRBJ2-7, with 11 positions matching TRBD1. V shed 6 bases, J shed 6 bases, and the junction held 7 bases outside the gene matches. CDR1 and CDR2 from the germline V gene are MDHEN and SYDVKM. The CDR3 is 14 residues long.

The chain couples TRBV12-3 or TRBV12-4 to TRBJ1-5; a possible D gene is TRBD1 (6 bases). With 8 bases removed from V and 0 bases from J, the gap between germline ends came to 8 bases. This CDR3 is built from 13 residues. The CDR3 is CASRQDSNQPQHF. Here the CDR3 DNA reads TGTGCCAGCCGACAGGATAGCAATCAGCCCCAGCATTTT.

This chain joins TRBV10-1 and TRBJ2-1; TRBD1 matches 11 bases. This CDR3 is built from 16 residues. The V and J ends lost 3 bases and 8 bases, in that order; junction bases with no gene match: 9. Germline V CDR1 and CDR2: WNHNN, SYGVQD (reference sequence). CDR3 in DNA: TGCGCCAGCAGTGAAGGAGGGACAGGGGGGCGAGATGAGCAGTTCTTC. Translated: CASSEGGTGGRDEQFF.

The rearrangement joins TRBV11-2 to TRBJ2-1, with D perhaps matching TRBD1 (5 bases). This CDR3 region has 12 residues. The germline CDR1 and CDR2 sequences are SGHAT and FQNNGV. V was pared by 5 bases and J by 5 bases, with 7 bases between. Here the CDR3 DNA reads TGTGCCAGCAGCCGCAGGGACAATGAGCAGTTCTTC. Its protein product is CASSRRDNEQFF.

The CDR3: CASSFGLAGDNEQFF. DNA for the CDR3: TGTGCCAGCAGCTTCGGACTAGCGGGTGACAATGAGCAGTTCTTC. This chain connects TRBV7-9 to TRBJ2-1; 11 bases line up with TRBD2. The CDR3 covers 15 residues. Germline lookup yields CDR1 SEHNR and CDR2 FQNEAQ (reference sequence). V was pared by 3 bases and J by 5 bases, with 3 bases of the junction left unmatched.

This chain uses TRBV19 with TRBJ1-1; 9 positions match TRBD1. Germline V lookup: CDR1 LNHDA, CDR2 SQIVND (reference sequence). The length of the CDR3 is 15 residues. J was trimmed by 1 base and V by 7 bases; bases with no gene match: 7. The CDR3 DNA sequence: TGTGCCAGTATCCTAAAGGGACAGGGGAACACTGAAGCTTTCTTT. Translating it yields CASILKGQGNTEAFF.

J is TRBJ2-5 and V is TRBV7-9, with 10 positions matching TRBD1. CDR3 length: 15 amino acids. V dropped 5 bases and J dropped 4; count of bases not matched to a gene: 7. The germline V gene has CDR1 SEHNR and CDR2 FQNEAQ (reference sequence). In DNA, the CDR3 is TGTGCCAGCAGCCTTCGGACAGGGGGGCTAGAGACCCAGTACTTC. Amino acids: CASSLRTGGLETQYF.